The clone carrying this T cell receptor (beta chain) was seen ten or more times. Its antigen is undetermined. The entry originates in a study of T cells in Graves' hyperthyroidism and ophthalmopathy. Study at large: Peripheral blood collection took place at initial diagnosis, before any treatment.

Findings and limits, study-wide: The model predicted ophthalmopathy a median roughly 6.3 months before onset.

Authors of the study amplified TCR beta CDR3 regions from RNA transcripts. Primed by the HTBI set, a first-round RT-PCR was run on the TCR CDR3. MiXCR was run by TCRdb on the multiplex PCR reads, yielding one entry per CDR3 protein. In the table there are roughly 660,000 distinct CDR3 sequences, around a sixth of which are singletons. This CDR3 spans 14 amino acids. CDR1 and CDR2 (germline): SGHTA, FQGNSA. V was clipped by 5 bases and J by 1 base; unmatched bases: 3. Newly diagnosed hyperthyroidism patients aged 18 to 65 years had disease lasting under 2 months. Sample: blood. This TCR came from a man in his forties or fifties with Graves' hyperthyroidism. The genes are TRBV7-2 and TRBJ2-5, with 8 bases identical to TRBD1. CDR3 in DNA: TGTGCCAGCAGCCCACAGGGGGTCCAAGAGACCCAGTACTTC. It specifies CASSPQGVQETQYF.